These 18 T cell receptor beta chains share one sample of origin, sequenced in a study of beta chain features in type 1 diabetes. What was sequenced were expressed TCRB transcripts, since all of the isolated RNA had been reverse transcribed. Here immunoSEQ multiplex PCR was the method, and the copy in TCRdb shows in-frame clones only, minus some. There are 80,000 to 90,000 clones in the sample; 25% to 35% occur only once, and roughly 0.45% lies in the top ten. The sample taken for sequencing was stem cell memory CD4+ T cells from blood. These receptors originate from a woman between 18 and 29 years old in good health.

The chain recombines TRBV7-6 with TRBJ2-3, with 8 bases identical to TRBD1. Per the germline V gene, CDR1 is SGHVS and CDR2 is FNYEAQ. The CDR3 extends over 16 amino acids. The V segment lost 0 bases and the J segment 1 base; nucleotides outside the gene matches: 3. In nucleotides, the CDR3 is TGTGCCAGCAGCTTAGCGCCAGGGGGCGGCACAGATACGCAGTATTTT. This translates into CASSLAPGGGTDTQYF.

This clone showed up just a few times. CDR3 sequence: CASIGQGGVLTF. The CDR3 DNA follows: TGTGCCAGTATCGGACAGGGGGGCGTCCTGACTTTC. This rearrangement joins TRBV19 to TRBJ2-6; 10 bases are a match to TRBD1. J was trimmed by 12 bases and V by 7 bases; bases with no gene match: 3. The germline V gene encodes CDR1 LNHDA and CDR2 SQIVND (reference sequence). The CDR3 is made up of 12 amino acids.

The sample holds a few counts of this clone. The chain combines TRBV28 with TRBJ2-1; the D gene is possibly TRBD1 (6 bases). Trimming pared 2 bases from V and 5 bases from J, leaving 10 bases between. The CDR3 is 14 amino acids. CDR1 and CDR2 from the germline V gene are MDHEN and SYDVKM. This chain's CDR3 is CASSLGTQNNEQFF. DNA of the CDR3: TGTGCCAGCAGTTTAGGGACACAGAACAATGAGCAGTTCTTC.

This chain uses TRBV7-3 with TRBJ2-1; the D gene is possibly TRBD1 (6 bases). CDR3 size: 14 residues. Germline CDR1 SGHTA, CDR2 FQGTGA. Deletions cut 6 bases from V and 1 base from J, with 10 bases between. CDR3 residues: CASSLDSSYNEQFF. The CDR3 coding sequence is TGTGCCAGCAGTCTGGACAGTTCCTACAATGAGCAGTTCTTC.

This chain links TRBV5-1 with TRBJ2-5, with D tentatively TRBD2 (5 bases). Germline V gene data show CDR1 as SGHRS and CDR2 as YFSETQ. V was trimmed by 5 bases and J by 7 bases, leaving 18 bases between them. The CDR3 loop spans 14 amino acids. In DNA, the CDR3 is TGCGCCAGCAGGGGAGCTCCCACTACGGGGACCCAGTACTTC. Protein: CASRGAPTTGTQYF.

This clone was seen only a few times. The rearrangement joins TRBV19 to TRBJ2-5; a possible D gene is TRBD1 (5 bases). Germline CDR1 reads LNHDA; CDR2 reads SQIVND (reference sequence). The CDR3 runs to 12 residues. The V gene lost 5 bases and the J gene lost 4 bases, with 8 bases spanning the gap. In DNA, the CDR3 is TGTGCCAGTAGTCCTAGGGGAGAGACCCAGTACTTC. The encoded protein is CASSPRGETQYF. The entire variable domain, with the rest obtained from reference TRBV19 and TRBJ2-5, is as follows: DGGITQSPKYLFRKEGQNVTLSCEQNLNHDAMYWYRQDPGQGLRLIYYSQIVNDFQKGDIAEGYSVSREKKESFPLTVTSAQKNPTAFYLCASSPRGETQYFGPGTRLLVL.

The V call is TRBV29-1, the J call TRBJ1-3; a weak D match, TRBD1 (5 bases). This CDR3 has 12 amino acids. V was pared by 6 bases and J by 0 bases, with 6 bases between. Germline CDR1 reads SQVTM; CDR2 reads ANQGSEA. The CDR3 nucleotides read TGCAGCGTCGACAGCTCTGGAAACACCATATATTTT. It yields the protein CSVDSSGNTIYF.

This clone has only a few counts. This chain links TRBV25-1 with TRBJ2-1; 12 nucleotides align to TRBD2. The CDR3 spans 15 residues. Looked up from germline, CDR1 is MGHDK and CDR2 is SYGVNS. Unmatched junction bases numbered 6, after V lost 5 bases and J lost 7 bases. The CDR3: CASSLPSGRANEQFF. The CDR3, as DNA: TGTGCCAGCAGTCTGCCTAGCGGGAGGGCGAATGAGCAGTTCTTC.

Regarding this clone: A junction end diverges from the germline sequence, so it may reflect a read error. The chain is built from TRBV12-5 and TRBJ2-1, with 11 bases aligning to TRBD2. This CDR3 contains 17 residues. CDR1 LGHNT and CDR2 FRNRAP come from the germline V gene. The CDR3 DNA follows: TGTGCTAGTGGCTTGGCCCTGACTAGCGGGACAAACAATGAGCAGTTCTTC. The encoded protein is CASGLALTSGTNNEQFF.

The chain recombines TRBV6-5 with TRBJ1-2; TRBD1 aligns across 7 bases. Trimming removed 4 bases from V and 8 bases from J; junction bases left unmatched: 7. The germline V gene encodes CDR1 MNHEY and CDR2 SVGAGI. The CDR3 extends over 13 amino acids. The DNA for the CDR3 is TGTGCCAGCAGTTCCGACAGGGTCGGCGGCTACACCTTC. Translating gives CASSSDRVGGYTF.

The V call is TRBV5-1, the J call TRBJ2-3; D is perhaps TRBD2 (6 bases). This CDR3 has 16 amino acids. Germline V CDR1 and CDR2: SGHRS, YFSETQ. V gave up 4 bases and J gave up 0 bases, with 15 bases separating them. The CDR3 reads CASSRGGITSTDTQYF. The CDR3 DNA reads TGCGCCAGCAGCCGAGGCGGGATTACTAGCACAGATACGCAGTATTTT.

This clone was counted once. The chain recombines TRBV7-6 with TRBJ1-5; D is possibly TRBD1 (6 bases). This CDR3 has 13 residues. V was trimmed by 5 bases and J by 5 bases, leaving 10 bases between them. Germline V CDR1 and CDR2: SGHVS, FNYEAQ. CDR3 region: CASSQGSHQPQHF. As DNA, the CDR3 is TGTGCCAGCAGCCAGGGGTCCCATCAGCCCCAGCATTTT. Based on the CDR3 plus reference TRBV7-6 and TRBJ1-5, the full variable domain is GAGVSQSPRYKVTKRGQDVALRCDPISGHVSLYWYRQALGQGPEFLTYFNYEAQQDKSGLPNDRFSAERPEGSISTLTIQRTEQRDSAMYRCASSQGSHQPQHFGDGTRLSIL.

This clone was recorded a few times. The chain links TRBV5-1 to TRBJ2-5, with 8 bases fitting TRBD2. From germline, CDR1 is SGHRS and CDR2 YFSETQ. After removal of 1 base from V and 1 base from J, the junction contained 6 bases not matched to a gene. There are 16 residues in the CDR3. CDR3 nucleotides: TGCGCCAGCAGCTTGACTATAGCGGGGACCCAAGAGACCCAGTACTTC. Amino acid sequence: CASSLTIAGTQETQYF.

The chain has TRBV7-9 and TRBJ2-3; 11 bases align to TRBD2. Germline V gene lookup returns CDR1 SEHNR and CDR2 FQNEAQ (reference sequence). V lost 5 bases, J lost 1 base, and 5 bases stayed unmatched. The CDR3 runs 16 residues. CDR3 sequence: CASSRLAGRGTDTQYF. The CDR3 region has the DNA TGTGCCAGCAGCCGACTAGCGGGGCGGGGCACAGATACGCAGTATTTT.

For the CDR3, the DNA is TGTGCCAGCAGTGAAGAATGGTTGGCTAGCGGGGGGCACTACTTC. Translated: CASSEEWLASGGHYF. The chain recombines TRBV2 with TRBJ2-7; 11 bases map to TRBD2. Germline CDR1 and CDR2: SNHLY and FYNNEI. This CDR3 has 15 residues. Trimming took 1 base from V and 13 from J; bases not matched to a gene: 12.

The rearrangement joins TRBV2 to TRBJ1-5, with D possibly being TRBD1 (5 bases). The germline CDR1 and CDR2 sequences are SNHLY and FYNNEI. The CDR3 totals 14 residues. V was clipped by 5 bases and J by 4 bases, with 12 bases between them. CDR3: CASSYGRGNQPQHF. CDR3 DNA: TGTGCCAGCAGTTATGGCCGGGGGAATCAGCCCCAGCATTTT.

The sample holds one count of this clone. The chain has TRBV25-1 and TRBJ2-7, with a weak D call TRBD2 (5 bases). V gave up 0 bases and J gave up 3 bases, with 12 bases separating them. Germline values: CDR1 MGHDK, CDR2 SYGVNS. This CDR3 has 15 residues. For the CDR3, the DNA is TGTGCCAGCAGTGAATATCAAAGCGGCTACTACGAGCAGTACTTC. It yields the protein CASSEYQSGYYEQYF.

In DNA form, the CDR3 reads TGCGCCAGCAGTGACACAGGGTTTTCTGGGGCCAACGTCCTGACTTTC. Protein sequence: CASSDTGFSGANVLTF. J is TRBJ2-6 and V is TRBV10-2; D perhaps matches TRBD1 (6 bases). With 3 bases removed from V and 1 base from J, the gap between germline ends came to 10 bases. The germline V gene encodes CDR1 WSHSY and CDR2 SAAADI. The CDR3 has 16 amino acids.